This T cell receptor beta chain is drawn from a study of shared clonotypes between healthy human individuals. Findings and limits, study-wide: Naive subsets tended to show greater estimated richness than memory subsets.

V shed 6 bases and J shed 5 bases, with 7 bases lying between them. The germline V gene has CDR1 MGHDK and CDR2 SYGVNS. The CDR3 loop spans 11 amino acids. About this clone itself: Its antigen is not identified.

It was approximately 0.2 ug DNA, approximately 30,000 T cell genomes, that sorted-subset replicate PCRs used. Measured with immunoSEQ multiplex PCR; TCRdb has only the in-frame clones, and not every one. The table has roughly 700,000 clones, roughly 70% seen once. This chain connects TRBV25-1 to TRBJ2-5; D is undetermined. This TCR was recovered from a woman in her thirties in good health. Sequenced material: memory CD4+ T cells sorted from blood. The subset: CD45RA-negative fraction. For the CDR3, the DNA is TGTGCCAGCAGCGCCAGGGAGACCCAGTACTTC. Residues: CASSARETQYF.